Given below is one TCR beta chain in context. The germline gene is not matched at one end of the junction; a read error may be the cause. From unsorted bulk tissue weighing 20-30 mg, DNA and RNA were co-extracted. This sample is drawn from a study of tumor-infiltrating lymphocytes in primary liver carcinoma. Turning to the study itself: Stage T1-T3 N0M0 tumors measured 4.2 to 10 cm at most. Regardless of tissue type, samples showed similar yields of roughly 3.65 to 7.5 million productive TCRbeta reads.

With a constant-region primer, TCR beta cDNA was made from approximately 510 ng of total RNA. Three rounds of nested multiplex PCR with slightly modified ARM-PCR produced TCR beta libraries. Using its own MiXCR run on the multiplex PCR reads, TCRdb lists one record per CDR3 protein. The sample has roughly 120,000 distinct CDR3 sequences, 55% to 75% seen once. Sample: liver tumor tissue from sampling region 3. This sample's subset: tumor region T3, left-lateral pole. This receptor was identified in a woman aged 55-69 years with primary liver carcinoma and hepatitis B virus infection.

CDR3 in DNA: TGTGCCAGCAACCCCAGGGGCGGTGGGACCCGGTACTTC. This translates into CASNPRGGGTRYF. The chain links TRBV11-3 to TRBJ2-5, with D possibly matching TRBD1 (6 bases). Looked up from germline, CDR1 is SGHNT and CDR2 is YENEEA. The CDR3 runs to 13 residues.